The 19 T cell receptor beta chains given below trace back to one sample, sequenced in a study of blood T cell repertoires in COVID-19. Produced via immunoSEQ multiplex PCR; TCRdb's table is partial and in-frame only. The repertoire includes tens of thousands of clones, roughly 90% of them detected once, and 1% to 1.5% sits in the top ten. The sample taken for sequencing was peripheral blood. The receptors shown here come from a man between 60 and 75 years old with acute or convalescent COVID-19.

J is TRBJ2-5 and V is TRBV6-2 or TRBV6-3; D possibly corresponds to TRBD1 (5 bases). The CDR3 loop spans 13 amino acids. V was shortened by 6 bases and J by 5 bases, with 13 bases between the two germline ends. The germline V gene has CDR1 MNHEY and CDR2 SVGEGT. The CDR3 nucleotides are TGTGCCAGCAGCTATGGACCAGGGGAGACCCAGTACTTC. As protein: CASSYGPGETQYF.

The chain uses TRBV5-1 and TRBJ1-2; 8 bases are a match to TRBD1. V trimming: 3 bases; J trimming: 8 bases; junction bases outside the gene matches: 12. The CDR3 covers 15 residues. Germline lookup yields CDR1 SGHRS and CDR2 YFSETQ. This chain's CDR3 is CASSSSIQGAGGYTF. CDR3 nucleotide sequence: TGCGCCAGCAGCTCGAGTATCCAGGGGGCTGGGGGCTACACCTTC.

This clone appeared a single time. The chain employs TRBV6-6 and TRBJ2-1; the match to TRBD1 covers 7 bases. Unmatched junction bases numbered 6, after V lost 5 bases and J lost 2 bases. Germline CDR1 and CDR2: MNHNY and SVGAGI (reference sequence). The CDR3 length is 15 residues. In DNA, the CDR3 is TGTGCCAGCAGTAGACAGGGTCCGACCTACAATGAGCAGTTCTTC. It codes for CASSRQGPTYNEQFF.

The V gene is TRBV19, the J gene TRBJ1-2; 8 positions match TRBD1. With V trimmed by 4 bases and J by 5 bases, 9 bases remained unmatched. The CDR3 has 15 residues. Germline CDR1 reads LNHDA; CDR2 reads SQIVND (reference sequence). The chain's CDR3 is CASSTGQGAYYGYTF. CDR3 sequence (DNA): TGTGCCAGTAGTACTGGGCAGGGGGCTTATTATGGCTACACCTTC. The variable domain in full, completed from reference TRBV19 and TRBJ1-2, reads DGGITQSPKYLFRKEGQNVTLSCEQNLNHDAMYWYRQDPGQGLRLIYYSQIVNDFQKGDIAEGYSVSREKKESFPLTVTSAQKNPTAFYLCASSTGQGAYYGYTFGSGTRLTVV.

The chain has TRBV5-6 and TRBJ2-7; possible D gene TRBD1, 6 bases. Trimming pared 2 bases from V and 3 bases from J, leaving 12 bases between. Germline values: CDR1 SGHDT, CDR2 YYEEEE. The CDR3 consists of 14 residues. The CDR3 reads CASSLAGDNYEQYF. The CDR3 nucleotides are TGTGCCAGCAGCTTAGCAGGGGATAACTACGAGCAGTACTTC. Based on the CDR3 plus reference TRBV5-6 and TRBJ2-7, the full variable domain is DAGVTQSPTHLIKTRGQQVTLRCSPKSGHDTVSWYQQALGQGPQFIFQYYEEEERQRGNFPDRFSGHQFPNYSSELNVNALLLGDSALYLCASSLAGDNYEQYFGPGTRLTVT.

CDR3 coding DNA: TGTGCCAGCAGCCAAGCCGGACTAGCTCCAGATACGCAGTATTTT. Its translation: CASSQAGLAPDTQYF. The rearrangement links TRBV3-1 (or the pseudogene TRBV3-2) to TRBJ2-3; 8 bases fit TRBD2. CDR3 size: 15 residues. With V trimmed by 1 base and J by 4 bases, 4 bases remained unmatched. Germline CDR1 is LGHDT and CDR2 is YNNKEL (reference sequence).

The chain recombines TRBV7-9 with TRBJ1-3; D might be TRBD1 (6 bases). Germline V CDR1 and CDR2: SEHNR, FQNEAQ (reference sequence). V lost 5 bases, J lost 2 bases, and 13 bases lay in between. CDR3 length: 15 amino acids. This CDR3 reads CASSPRTVAGNTIYF. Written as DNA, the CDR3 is TGTGCCAGCAGCCCCAGGACAGTCGCTGGAAACACCATATATTTT.

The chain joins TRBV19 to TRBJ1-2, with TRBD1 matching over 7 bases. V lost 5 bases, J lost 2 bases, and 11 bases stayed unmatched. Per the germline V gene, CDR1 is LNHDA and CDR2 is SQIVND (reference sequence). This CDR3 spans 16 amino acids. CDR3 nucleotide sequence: TGTGCCAGTAGTGAGGGGGCACGATTATTGAACTATGGCTACACCTTC. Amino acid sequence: CASSEGARLLNYGYTF.

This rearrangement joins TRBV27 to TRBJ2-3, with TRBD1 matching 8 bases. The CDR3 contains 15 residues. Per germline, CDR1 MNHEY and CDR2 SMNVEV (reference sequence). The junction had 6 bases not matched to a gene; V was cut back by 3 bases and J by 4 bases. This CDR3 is CASSFAAGGADTQYF. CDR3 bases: TGTGCCAGCAGTTTTGCGGCAGGGGGCGCAGATACGCAGTATTTT.

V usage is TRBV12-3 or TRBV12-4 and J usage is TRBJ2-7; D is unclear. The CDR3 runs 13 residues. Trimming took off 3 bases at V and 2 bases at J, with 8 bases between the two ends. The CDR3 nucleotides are TGTGCCAGCAGTTTGGATGGGCCCTACGAGCAGTACTTC. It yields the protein CASSLDGPYEQYF.

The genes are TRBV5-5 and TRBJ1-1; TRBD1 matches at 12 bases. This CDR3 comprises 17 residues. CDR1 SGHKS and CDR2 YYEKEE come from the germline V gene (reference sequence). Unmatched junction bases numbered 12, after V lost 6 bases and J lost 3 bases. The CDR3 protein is CASNNPGTGGRDTEAFF. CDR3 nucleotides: TGTGCCAGCAACAATCCCGGGACAGGGGGCAGGGACACTGAAGCTTTCTTT.

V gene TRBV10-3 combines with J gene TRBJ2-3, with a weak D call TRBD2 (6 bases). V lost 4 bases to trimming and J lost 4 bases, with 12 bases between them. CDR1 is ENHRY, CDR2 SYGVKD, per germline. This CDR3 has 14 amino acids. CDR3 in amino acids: CAISVLAEADTQYF. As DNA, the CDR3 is TGTGCCATCAGTGTACTAGCAGAGGCAGATACGCAGTATTTT.

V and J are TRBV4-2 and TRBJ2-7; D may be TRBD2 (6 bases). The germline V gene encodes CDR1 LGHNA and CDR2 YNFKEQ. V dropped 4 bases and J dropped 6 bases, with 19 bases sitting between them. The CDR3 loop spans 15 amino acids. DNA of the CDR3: TGTGCCAGCAGCCGAGCTCATAACGGGGGTGGCGAGCAGTACTTC. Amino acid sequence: CASSRAHNGGGEQYF.

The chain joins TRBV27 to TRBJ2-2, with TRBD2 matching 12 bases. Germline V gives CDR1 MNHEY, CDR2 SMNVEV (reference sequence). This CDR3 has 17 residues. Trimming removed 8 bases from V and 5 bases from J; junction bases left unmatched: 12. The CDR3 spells CASGLFGLAGKTGELFF. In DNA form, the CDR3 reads TGTGCCAGCGGACTATTTGGACTAGCGGGGAAGACCGGGGAGCTGTTTTTT.

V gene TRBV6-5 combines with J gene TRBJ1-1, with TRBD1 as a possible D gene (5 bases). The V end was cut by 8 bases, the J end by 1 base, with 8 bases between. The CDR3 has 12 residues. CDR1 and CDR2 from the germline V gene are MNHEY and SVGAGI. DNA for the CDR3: TGTGCCAGCCGAGACAGGAACACTGAAGCTTTCTTT. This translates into CASRDRNTEAFF.

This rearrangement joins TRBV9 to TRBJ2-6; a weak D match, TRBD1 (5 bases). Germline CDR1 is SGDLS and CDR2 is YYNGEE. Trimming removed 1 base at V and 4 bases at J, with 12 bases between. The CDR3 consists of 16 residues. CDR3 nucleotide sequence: TGTGCCAGCAGCGTAAACAGGAATTCCGGGGCCAACGTCCTGACTTTC. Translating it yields CASSVNRNSGANVLTF.

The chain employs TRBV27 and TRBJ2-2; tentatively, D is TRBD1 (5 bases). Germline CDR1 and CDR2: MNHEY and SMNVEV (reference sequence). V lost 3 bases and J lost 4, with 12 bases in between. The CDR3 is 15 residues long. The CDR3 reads CASSFIQGGTGELFF. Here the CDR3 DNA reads TGTGCCAGCAGTTTTATCCAGGGTGGCACCGGGGAGCTGTTTTTT.

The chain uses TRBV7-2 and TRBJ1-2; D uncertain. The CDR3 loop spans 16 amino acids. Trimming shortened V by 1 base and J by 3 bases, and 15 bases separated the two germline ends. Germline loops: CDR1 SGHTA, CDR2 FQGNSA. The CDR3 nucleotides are TGTGCCAGCAGCTTAGATGTCGGAGCCCTTTACTATGGCTACACCTTC. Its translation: CASSLDVGALYYGYTF.

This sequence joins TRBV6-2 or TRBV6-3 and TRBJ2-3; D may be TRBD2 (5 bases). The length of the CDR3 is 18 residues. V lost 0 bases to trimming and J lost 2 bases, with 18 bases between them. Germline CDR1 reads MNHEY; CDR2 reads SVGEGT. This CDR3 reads CASSYSLSRASPTDTQYF. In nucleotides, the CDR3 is TGTGCCAGCAGTTACTCGTTGTCGAGGGCCTCCCCCACAGATACGCAGTATTTT.